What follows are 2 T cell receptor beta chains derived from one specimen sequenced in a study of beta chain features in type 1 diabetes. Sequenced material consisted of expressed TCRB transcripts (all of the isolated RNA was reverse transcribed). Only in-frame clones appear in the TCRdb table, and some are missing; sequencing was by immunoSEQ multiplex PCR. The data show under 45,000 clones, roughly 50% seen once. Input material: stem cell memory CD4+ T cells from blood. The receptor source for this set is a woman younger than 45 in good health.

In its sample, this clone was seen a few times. The CDR3 DNA reads as TGTGCCAGCAGTCTAGTCTCCTACGAGCAGTACTTC. Protein product: CASSLVSYEQYF. The chain recombines TRBV28 with TRBJ2-7; D call uncertain. This CDR3 contains 12 residues. Trimming removed 5 bases from V and 0 bases from J, with 5 bases in between. Germline assignment: CDR1 MDHEN and CDR2 SYDVKM. The entire variable domain, with the rest obtained from reference TRBV28 and TRBJ2-7, is as follows: DVKVTQSSRYLVKRTGEKVFLECVQDMDHENMFWYRQDPGLGLRLIYFSYDVKMKEKGDIPEGYSVSREKKERFSLILESASTNQTSMYLCASSLVSYEQYFGPGTRLTVT.

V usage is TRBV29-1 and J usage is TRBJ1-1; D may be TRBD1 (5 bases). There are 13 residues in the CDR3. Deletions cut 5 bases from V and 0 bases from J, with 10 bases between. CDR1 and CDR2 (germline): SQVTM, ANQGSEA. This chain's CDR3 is CSVLGQLNTEAFF. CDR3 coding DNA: TGCAGCGTTCTGGGGCAGCTGAACACTGAAGCTTTCTTT. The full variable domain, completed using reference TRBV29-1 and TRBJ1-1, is SAVISQKPSRDICQRGTSLTIQCQVDSQVTMMFWYRQQPGQSLTLIATANQGSEATYESGFVIDKFPISRPNLTFSTLTVSNMSPEDSSIYLCSVLGQLNTEAFFGQGTRLTVV.